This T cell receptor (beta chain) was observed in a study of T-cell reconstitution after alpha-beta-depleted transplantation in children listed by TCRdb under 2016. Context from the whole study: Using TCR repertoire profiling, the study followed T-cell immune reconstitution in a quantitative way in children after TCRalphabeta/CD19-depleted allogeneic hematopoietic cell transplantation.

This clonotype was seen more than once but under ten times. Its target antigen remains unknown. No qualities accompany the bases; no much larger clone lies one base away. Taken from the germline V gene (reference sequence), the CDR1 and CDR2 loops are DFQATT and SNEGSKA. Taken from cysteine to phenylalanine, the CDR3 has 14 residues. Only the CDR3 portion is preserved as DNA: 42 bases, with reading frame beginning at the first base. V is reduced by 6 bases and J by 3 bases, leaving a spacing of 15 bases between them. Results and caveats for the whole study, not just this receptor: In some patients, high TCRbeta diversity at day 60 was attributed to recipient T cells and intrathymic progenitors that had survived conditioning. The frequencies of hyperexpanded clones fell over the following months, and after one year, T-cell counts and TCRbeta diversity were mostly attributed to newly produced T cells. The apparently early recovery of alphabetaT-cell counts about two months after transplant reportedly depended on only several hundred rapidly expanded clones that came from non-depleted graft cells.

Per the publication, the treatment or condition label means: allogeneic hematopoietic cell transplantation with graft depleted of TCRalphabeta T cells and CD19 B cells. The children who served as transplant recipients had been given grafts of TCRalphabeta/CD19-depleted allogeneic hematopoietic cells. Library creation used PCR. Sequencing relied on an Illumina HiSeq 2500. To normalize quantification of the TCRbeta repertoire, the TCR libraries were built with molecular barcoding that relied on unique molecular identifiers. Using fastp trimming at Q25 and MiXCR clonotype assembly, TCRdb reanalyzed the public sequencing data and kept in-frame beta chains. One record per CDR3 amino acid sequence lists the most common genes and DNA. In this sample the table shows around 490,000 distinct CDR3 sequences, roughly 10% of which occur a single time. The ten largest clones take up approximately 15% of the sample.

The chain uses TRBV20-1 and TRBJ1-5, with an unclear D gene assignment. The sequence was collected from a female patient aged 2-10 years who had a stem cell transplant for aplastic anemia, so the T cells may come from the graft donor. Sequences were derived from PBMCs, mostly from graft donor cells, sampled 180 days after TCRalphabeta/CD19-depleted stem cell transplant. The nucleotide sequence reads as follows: TGCAGTGCCCGGAGGTGGGGTTTCAATCAGCCCCAGCATTTT. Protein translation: CSARRWGFNQPQHF.